Below, one TCR beta chain is given with its context. The sample is drawn from a study of blood T cell repertoires in COVID-19. Study-level information: The origin of the acute and convalescent COVID-19 samples was the United States, Italy and Spain.

How the authors handled the data: Reference gene primer amplification in the assay estimated nucleated cell counts. This table comes from immunoSEQ multiplex PCR, and its TCRdb copy is limited to in-frame clones, with some not included. The D gene and trimming were derived from the DNA, and the V and J assignments and clone size from that table. The sample yields 80,000 or so clones, 90% to 95% seen once. This TCR was recovered from a woman between 45 and 60 years old in a cohort sampled during active COVID-19. The sequenced sample was peripheral blood.

CDR3 in amino acids: CASSRTGGEKLFF. CDR3 DNA sequence: TGTGCCAGCAGCCGAACAGGGGGCGAAAAACTGTTTTTT. This sequence joins TRBV6-5 and TRBJ1-4; 9 bases fit TRBD1. The germline gives CDR1 MNHEY, CDR2 SVGAGI. The CDR3 totals 13 residues. Losses at the gene ends were 6 bases for V and 8 bases for J; bases not matched to a gene: 4.